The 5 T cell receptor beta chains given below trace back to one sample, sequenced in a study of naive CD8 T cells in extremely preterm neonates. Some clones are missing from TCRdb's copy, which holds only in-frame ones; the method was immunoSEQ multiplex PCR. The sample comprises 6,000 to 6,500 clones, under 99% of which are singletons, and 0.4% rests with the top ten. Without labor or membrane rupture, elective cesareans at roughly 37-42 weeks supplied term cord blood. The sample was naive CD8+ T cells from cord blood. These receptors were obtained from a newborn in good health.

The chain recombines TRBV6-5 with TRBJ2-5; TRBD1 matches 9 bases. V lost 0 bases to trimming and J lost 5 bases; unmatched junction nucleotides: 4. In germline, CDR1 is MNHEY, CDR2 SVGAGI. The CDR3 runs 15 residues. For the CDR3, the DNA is TGTGCCAGCAGTTACTCTACAGGGGGCGCGGAGACCCAGTACTTC. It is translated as CASSYSTGGAETQYF.

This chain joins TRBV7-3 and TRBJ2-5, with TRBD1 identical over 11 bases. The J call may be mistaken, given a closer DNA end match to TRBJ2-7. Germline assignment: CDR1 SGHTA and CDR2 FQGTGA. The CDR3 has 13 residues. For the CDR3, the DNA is TGTGCCAGCAGCCCCGGACAGGGGGCCGAGCAGTACTTC. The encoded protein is CASSPGQGAEQYF.

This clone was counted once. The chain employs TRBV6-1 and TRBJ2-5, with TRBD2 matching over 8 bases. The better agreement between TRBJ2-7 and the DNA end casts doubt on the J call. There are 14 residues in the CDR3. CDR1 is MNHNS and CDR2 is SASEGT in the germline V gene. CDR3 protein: CASSGSGSSYEQYF. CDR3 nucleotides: TGTGCCAGCAGTGGAAGCGGGAGCTCCTACGAGCAGTACTTC.

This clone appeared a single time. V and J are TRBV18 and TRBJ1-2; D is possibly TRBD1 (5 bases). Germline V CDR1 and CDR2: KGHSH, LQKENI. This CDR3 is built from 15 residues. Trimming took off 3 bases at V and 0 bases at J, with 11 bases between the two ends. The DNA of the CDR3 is TGTGCCAGCTCACCGGACGGGGGGACTAACTATGGCTACACCTTC. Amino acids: CASSPDGGTNYGYTF.

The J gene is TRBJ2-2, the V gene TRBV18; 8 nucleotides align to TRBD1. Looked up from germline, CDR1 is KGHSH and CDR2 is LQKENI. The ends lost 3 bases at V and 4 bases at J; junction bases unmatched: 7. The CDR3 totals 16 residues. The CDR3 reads CASSPGRGLPTGELFF. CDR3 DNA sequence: TGTGCCAGCTCACCGGGCAGGGGGCTTCCCACCGGGGAGCTGTTTTTT.